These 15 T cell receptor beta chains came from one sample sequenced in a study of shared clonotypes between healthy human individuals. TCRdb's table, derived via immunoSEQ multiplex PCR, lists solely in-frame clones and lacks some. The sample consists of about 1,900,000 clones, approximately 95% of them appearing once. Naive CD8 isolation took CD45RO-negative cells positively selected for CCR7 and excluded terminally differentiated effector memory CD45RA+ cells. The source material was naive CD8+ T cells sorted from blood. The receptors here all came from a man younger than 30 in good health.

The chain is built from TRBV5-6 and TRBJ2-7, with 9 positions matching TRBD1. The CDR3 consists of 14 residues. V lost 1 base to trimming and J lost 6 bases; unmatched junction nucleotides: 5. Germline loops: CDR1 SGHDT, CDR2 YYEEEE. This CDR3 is CASSLPQGAAEQYF. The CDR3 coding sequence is TGTGCCAGCAGCTTGCCACAGGGGGCAGCCGAGCAGTACTTC.

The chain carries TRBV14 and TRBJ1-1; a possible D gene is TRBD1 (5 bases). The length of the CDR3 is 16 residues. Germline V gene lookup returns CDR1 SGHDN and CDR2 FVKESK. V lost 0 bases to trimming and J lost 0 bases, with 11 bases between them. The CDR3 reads CASSQDWGGLNTEAFF. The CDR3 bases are TGTGCCAGCAGCCAAGACTGGGGGGGTTTGAACACTGAAGCTTTCTTT.

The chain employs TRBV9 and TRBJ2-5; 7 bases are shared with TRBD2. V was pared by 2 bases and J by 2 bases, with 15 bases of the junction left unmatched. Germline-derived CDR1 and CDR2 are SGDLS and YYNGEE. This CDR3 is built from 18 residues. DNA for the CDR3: TGTGCCAGCAGCGTTGGGCCCCTAGCGGAGACTCTTCAAGAGACCCAGTACTTC. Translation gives CASSVGPLAETLQETQYF.

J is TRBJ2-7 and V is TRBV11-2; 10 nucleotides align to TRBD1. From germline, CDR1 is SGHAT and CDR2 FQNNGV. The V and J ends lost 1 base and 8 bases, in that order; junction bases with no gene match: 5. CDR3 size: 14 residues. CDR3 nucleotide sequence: TGTGCCAGCAGCTTAGGGGCGGACAGGGGGAAGCAGTACTTC. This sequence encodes CASSLGADRGKQYF.

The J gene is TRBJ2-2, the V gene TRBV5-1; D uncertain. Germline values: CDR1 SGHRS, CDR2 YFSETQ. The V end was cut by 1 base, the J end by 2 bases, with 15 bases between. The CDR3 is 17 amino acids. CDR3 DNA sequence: TGCGCCAGCAGCTTGTACGTCTCGGTACCTAACACCGGGGAGCTGTTTTTT. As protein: CASSLYVSVPNTGELFF. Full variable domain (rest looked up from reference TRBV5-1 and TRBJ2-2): KAGVTQTPRYLIKTRGQQVTLSCSPISGHRSVSWYQQTPGQGLQFLFEYFSETQRNKGNFPGRFSGRQFSNSRSEMNVSTLELGDSALYLCASSLYVSVPNTGELFFGEGSRLTVL.

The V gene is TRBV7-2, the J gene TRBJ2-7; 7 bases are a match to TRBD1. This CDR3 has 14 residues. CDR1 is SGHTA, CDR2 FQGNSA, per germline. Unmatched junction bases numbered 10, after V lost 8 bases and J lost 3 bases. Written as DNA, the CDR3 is TGTGCCAGCTTAGGGGGACAGAACCTCTACGAGCAGTACTTC. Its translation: CASLGGQNLYEQYF.

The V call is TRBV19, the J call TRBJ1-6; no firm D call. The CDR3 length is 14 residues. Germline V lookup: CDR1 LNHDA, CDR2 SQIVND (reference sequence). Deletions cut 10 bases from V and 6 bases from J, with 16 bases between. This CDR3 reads CAIGGTRSNSPLHF. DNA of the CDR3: TGTGCCATTGGAGGCACCCGGAGTAATTCACCCCTCCACTTT.

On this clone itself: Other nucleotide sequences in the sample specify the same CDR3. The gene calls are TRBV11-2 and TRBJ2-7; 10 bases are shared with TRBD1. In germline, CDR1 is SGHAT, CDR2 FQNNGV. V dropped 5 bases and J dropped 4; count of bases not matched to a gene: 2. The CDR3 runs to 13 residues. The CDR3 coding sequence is TGTGCCAGCAGCCCGGGACAGGGGTACGAGCAGTACTTC. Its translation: CASSPGQGYEQYF. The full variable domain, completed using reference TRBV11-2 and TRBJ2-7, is EAGVAQSPRYKIIEKRQSVAFWCNPISGHATLYWYQQILGQGPKLLIQFQNNGVVDDSQLPKDRFSAERLKGVDSTLKIQPAKLEDSAVYLCASSPGQGYEQYFGPGTRLTVT.

The CDR3 coding sequence is TGTGCCAGCAGCCATAGTGTCTGGAACTCGAACACCGGGGAGCTGTTTTTT. Protein sequence: CASSHSVWNSNTGELFF. V usage is TRBV9 and J usage is TRBJ2-2; no clear D gene. The germline gives CDR1 SGDLS, CDR2 YYNGEE. Trimming shortened V by 4 bases and J by 0 bases, and 16 bases separated the two germline ends. This CDR3 has 17 amino acids.

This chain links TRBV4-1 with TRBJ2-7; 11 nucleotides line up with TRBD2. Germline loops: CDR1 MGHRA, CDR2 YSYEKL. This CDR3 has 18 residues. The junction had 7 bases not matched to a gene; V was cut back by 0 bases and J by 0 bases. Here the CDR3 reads CASSQDVLAGELSYEQYF. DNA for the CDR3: TGCGCCAGCAGCCAAGATGTACTAGCGGGAGAGCTCTCCTACGAGCAGTACTTC.

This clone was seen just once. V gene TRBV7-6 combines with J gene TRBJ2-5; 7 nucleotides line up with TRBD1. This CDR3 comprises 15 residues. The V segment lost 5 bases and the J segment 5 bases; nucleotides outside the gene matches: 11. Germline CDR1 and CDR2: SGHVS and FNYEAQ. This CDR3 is CASSPGAGGIETQYF. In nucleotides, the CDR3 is TGTGCCAGCAGCCCCGGTGCAGGGGGAATCGAGACCCAGTACTTC. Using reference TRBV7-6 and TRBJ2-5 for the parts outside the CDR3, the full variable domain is GAGVSQSPRYKVTKRGQDVALRCDPISGHVSLYWYRQALGQGPEFLTYFNYEAQQDKSGLPNDRFSAERPEGSISTLTIQRTEQRDSAMYRCASSPGAGGIETQYFGPGTRLLVL.

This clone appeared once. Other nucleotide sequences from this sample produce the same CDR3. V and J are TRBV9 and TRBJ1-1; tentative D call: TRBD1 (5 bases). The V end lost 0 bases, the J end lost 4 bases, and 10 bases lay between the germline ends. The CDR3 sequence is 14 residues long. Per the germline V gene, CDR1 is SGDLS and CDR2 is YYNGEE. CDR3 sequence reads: CASSVGGAGTEAFF. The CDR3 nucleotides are TGTGCCAGCAGCGTAGGAGGGGCAGGCACTGAAGCTTTCTTT.

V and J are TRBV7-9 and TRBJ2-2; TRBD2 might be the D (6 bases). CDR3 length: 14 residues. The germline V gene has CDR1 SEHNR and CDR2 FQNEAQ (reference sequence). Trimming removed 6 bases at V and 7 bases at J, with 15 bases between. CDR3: CASRDGSRDGELFF. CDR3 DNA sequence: TGTGCCAGCAGAGACGGGAGTCGGGACGGGGAGCTGTTTTTT.

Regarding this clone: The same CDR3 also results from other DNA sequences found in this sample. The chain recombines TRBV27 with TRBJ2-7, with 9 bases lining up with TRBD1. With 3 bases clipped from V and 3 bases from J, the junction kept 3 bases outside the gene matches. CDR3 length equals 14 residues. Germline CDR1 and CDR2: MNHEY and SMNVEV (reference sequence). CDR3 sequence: CASSLGTGYYEQYF. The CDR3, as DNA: TGTGCCAGCAGTTTGGGGACAGGGTACTACGAGCAGTACTTC.

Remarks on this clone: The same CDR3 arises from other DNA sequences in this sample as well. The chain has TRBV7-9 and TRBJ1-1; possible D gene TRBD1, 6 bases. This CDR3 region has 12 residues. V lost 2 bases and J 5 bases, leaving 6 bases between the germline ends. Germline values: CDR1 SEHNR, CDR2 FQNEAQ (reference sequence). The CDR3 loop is CASSLRGTEAFF. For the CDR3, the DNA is TGTGCCAGCAGCTTAAGGGGGACTGAAGCTTTCTTT.